This T cell receptor (beta chain) emerged from a study of control samples from healthy donors and cancer patients. Libraries were prepared by immunoSEQ multiplex PCR; TCRdb keeps only in-frame clonotypes and omits some of them. Of about 160,000 clones listed, 90% to 95% were seen once; the top ten hold 0.68%. This TCR came from a woman aged 30 to 39 in good health. What was sequenced was blood.

CDR3 residues: CASSIGQSLGEQYF. CDR3 nucleotide sequence: TGTGCCAGTAGTATAGGACAGAGCCTTGGGGAGCAGTACTTC. The rearrangement links TRBV19 to TRBJ2-7, with TRBD1 as a possible D gene (5 bases). The CDR3 is 14 residues long. CDR1 is LNHDA and CDR2 is SQIVND in the germline V gene (reference sequence). Trimming removed 1 base from V and 7 bases from J, with 14 bases in between.